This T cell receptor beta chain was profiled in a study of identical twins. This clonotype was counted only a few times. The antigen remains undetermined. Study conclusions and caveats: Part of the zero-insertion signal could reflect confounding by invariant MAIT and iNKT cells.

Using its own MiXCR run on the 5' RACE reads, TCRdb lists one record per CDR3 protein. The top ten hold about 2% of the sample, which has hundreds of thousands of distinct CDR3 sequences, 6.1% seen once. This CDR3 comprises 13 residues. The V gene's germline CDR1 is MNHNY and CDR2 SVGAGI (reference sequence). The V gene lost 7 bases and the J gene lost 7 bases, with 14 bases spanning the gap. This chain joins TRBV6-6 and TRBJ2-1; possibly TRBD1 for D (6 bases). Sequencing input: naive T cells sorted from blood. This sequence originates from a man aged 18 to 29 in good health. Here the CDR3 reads CASKQGWVNEQFF. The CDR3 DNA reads TGTGCCAGCAAACAGGGATGGGTGAATGAGCAGTTCTTC.